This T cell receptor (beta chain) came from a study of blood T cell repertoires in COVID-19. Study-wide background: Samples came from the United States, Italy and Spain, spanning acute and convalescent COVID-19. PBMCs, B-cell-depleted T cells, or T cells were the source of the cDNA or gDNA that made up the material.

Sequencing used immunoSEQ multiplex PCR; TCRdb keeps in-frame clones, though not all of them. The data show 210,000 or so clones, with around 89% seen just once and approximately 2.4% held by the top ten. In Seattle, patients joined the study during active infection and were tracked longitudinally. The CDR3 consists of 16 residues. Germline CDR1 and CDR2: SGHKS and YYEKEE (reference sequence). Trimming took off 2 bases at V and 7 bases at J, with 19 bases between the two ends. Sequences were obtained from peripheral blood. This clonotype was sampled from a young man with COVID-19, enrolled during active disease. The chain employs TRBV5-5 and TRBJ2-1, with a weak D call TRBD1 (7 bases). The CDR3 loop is CASSFPGGTARNEQFF. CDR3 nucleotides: TGTGCCAGCAGCTTTCCTGGGGGGACAGCGCGGAATGAGCAGTTCTTC. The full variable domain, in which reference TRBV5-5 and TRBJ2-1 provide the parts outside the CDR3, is DAGVTQSPTHLIKTRGQQVTLRCSPISGHKSVSWYQQVLGQGPQFIFQYYEKEERGRGNFPDRFSARQFPNYSSELNVNALLLGDSALYLCASSFPGGTARNEQFFGPGTRLTVL.